These 24 T cell receptor beta chains originate from one sample sequenced in a study of T cells after yellow fever vaccination. TCRdb reprocessed the 5' RACE reads with MiXCR, giving one entry per CDR3 protein. The table has some 560,000 distinct CDR3 sequences, less than 20% seen once. The source was PBMCs, collected 15 days after the yellow fever booster vaccination. The receptors shown here come from a man aged 25-45 years who received the YFV17D yellow fever vaccine.

The table lists this clonotype with a few counts. The chain recombines TRBV7-2 with TRBJ1-2, with D perhaps TRBD1 (5 bases). Trimming pared 3 bases from V and 0 bases from J, leaving 14 bases between. Germline CDR1 reads SGHTA; CDR2 reads FQGNSA. The CDR3 loop spans 16 amino acids. This chain's CDR3 is CASSLASGQANYGYTF. CDR3 bases: TGTGCCAGCAGCTTGGCGTCGGGGCAAGCTAACTATGGCTACACCTTC.

The chain employs TRBV18 and TRBJ2-3; 8 bases are shared with TRBD2. Trimming cost V 3 bases and J 2 bases; bases outside gene matches: 10. Per the germline V gene, CDR1 is KGHSH and CDR2 is LQKENI. This CDR3 contains 17 residues. The CDR3: CASSPRDAGGTTDTQYF. The DNA of the CDR3 is TGTGCCAGCTCACCCAGGGACGCGGGAGGAACCACAGATACGCAGTATTTT.

This clonotype has ten or more counts. This chain joins TRBV7-2 and TRBJ2-3; 10 nucleotides line up with TRBD1. Looked up from germline, CDR1 is SGHTA and CDR2 is FQGNSA. Trimming removed 4 bases from V and 8 bases from J; junction bases left unmatched: 12. This CDR3 region has 16 residues. CDR3 bases: TGTGCCAGCAGCTCAATCCGGGACAGGGGATTAGCTACGCAGTATTTT. This sequence encodes CASSSIRDRGLATQYF. Together with reference TRBV7-2 and TRBJ2-3, the CDR3 gives the full variable domain: GAGVSQSPSNKVTEKGKDVELRCDPISGHTALYWYRQSLGQGLEFLIYFQGNSAPDKSGLPSDRFSAERTGGSVSTLTIQRTQQEDSAVYLCASSSIRDRGLATQYFGPGTRLTVL.

The CDR3 loop is CASSPRHAPAGQYF. The CDR3 DNA reads TGTGCCAGCAGCCCACGACATGCGCCGGCCGGCCAGTACTTC. This rearrangement joins TRBV7-2 to TRBJ2-5; D is unresolved. The CDR3 has 14 amino acids. Trimming cost V 5 bases and J 10 bases, with 20 bases left between them. Germline CDR1 and CDR2: SGHTA and FQGNSA.

The V and J genes are TRBV20-1 and TRBJ2-1, with D perhaps matching TRBD2 (5 bases). Germline V gives CDR1 DFQATT, CDR2 SNEGSKA (reference sequence). Trimming removed 5 bases at V and 4 bases at J, with 15 bases between. The CDR3 is 14 residues long. The CDR3: CSASALSGYNEQFF. The CDR3 DNA sequence: TGCAGTGCTTCGGCTCTATCGGGGTACAATGAGCAGTTCTTC.

This chain links TRBV5-1 with TRBJ1-6; D is unclear. Germline CDR1 and CDR2: SGHRS and YFSETQ. V gave up 0 bases and J gave up 0 bases, with 4 bases separating them. This CDR3 spans 15 amino acids. In DNA, the CDR3 is TGCGCCAGCAGCTTGGAGAGCTCCTATAATTCACCCCTCCACTTT. This codes for CASSLESSYNSPLHF.

This clonotype was picked up a small number of times. The chain uses TRBV6-1 and TRBJ2-3; weak D call: TRBD2 (5 bases). The CDR3 consists of 13 residues. Trimming stripped 10 bases from V and 2 bases from J, with 13 bases between. Germline assignment: CDR1 MNHNS and CDR2 SASEGT. CDR3 DNA: TGTGCCATCTCGGACTCCTACACAGATACGCAGTATTTT. As protein: CAISDSYTDTQYF.

In its sample, this clonotype was seen a few times. V gene TRBV5-1 combines with J gene TRBJ2-7; TRBD1 matches at 7 bases. After removal of 4 bases from V and 3 bases from J, the junction contained 7 bases not matched to a gene. Germline assignment: CDR1 SGHRS and CDR2 YFSETQ. CDR3 length: 14 residues. The CDR3 protein is CASSTETGFYEQYF. The DNA for the CDR3 is TGCGCCAGCAGCACCGAGACAGGGTTCTACGAGCAGTACTTC. Variable domain in full (rest from reference TRBV5-1 and TRBJ2-7): KAGVTQTPRYLIKTRGQQVTLSCSPISGHRSVSWYQQTPGQGLQFLFEYFSETQRNKGNFPGRFSGRQFSNSRSEMNVSTLELGDSALYLCASSTETGFYEQYFGPGTRLTVT.

This clonotype was found a few times. The chain uses TRBV27 and TRBJ1-2; the D is unclear. V shed 0 bases and J shed 1 base, with 6 bases lying between them. This CDR3 is 14 amino acids long. Germline-derived CDR1 and CDR2 are MNHEY and SMNVEV (reference sequence). The CDR3: CASSLSWGNYGYTF. CDR3 DNA: TGTGCCAGCAGTTTATCGTGGGGTAACTATGGCTACACCTTC.

V gene TRBV28 combines with J gene TRBJ2-5, with TRBD2 matching 7 bases. CDR3 length: 15 amino acids. The trim removed 0 bases at V and 4 bases at J, leaving 5 bases unmatched. CDR1 is MDHEN, CDR2 SYDVKM, per germline. CDR3 amino acids: CASSLWTSKAETQYF. The CDR3 region has the DNA TGTGCCAGCAGTTTATGGACTAGCAAAGCAGAGACCCAGTACTTC.

V usage is TRBV20-1 and J usage is TRBJ2-2, with D perhaps TRBD2 (6 bases). V was pared by 5 bases and J by 7 bases, with 17 bases between. The CDR3 is made up of 14 amino acids. Germline V gene lookup returns CDR1 DFQATT and CDR2 SNEGSKA (reference sequence). CDR3 amino acids: CSASGTPGVGELFF. The CDR3 nucleotides are TGCAGTGCTTCCGGGACCCCGGGGGTCGGGGAGCTGTTTTTT.

This clonotype occurred a few times. This chain links TRBV7-8 with TRBJ1-4; 12 bases are a match to TRBD1. J gave up 7 bases and V 1 base, and 4 bases lay outside the gene matches. The CDR3 is 16 amino acids. Germline CDR1 SGHVS, CDR2 FQNEAQ. CDR3 region: CASSLGDRGLSEKLFF. CDR3 sequence (DNA): TGTGCCAGCAGCTTAGGGGACAGGGGGCTAAGTGAAAAACTGTTTTTT.

This rearrangement joins TRBV5-1 to TRBJ2-2; the D is unclear. Germline V gene data show CDR1 as SGHRS and CDR2 as YFSETQ. This CDR3 spans 15 amino acids. V shed 0 bases and J shed 0 bases, with 6 bases lying between them. The DNA for the CDR3 is TGCGCCAGCAGCTTGGACACCCCGAACACCGGGGAGCTGTTTTTT. Translation: CASSLDTPNTGELFF.

This sequence joins TRBV5-1 and TRBJ2-7; 13 nucleotides line up with TRBD2. Germline loops: CDR1 SGHRS, CDR2 YFSETQ. The junction had 7 bases not matched to a gene; V was cut back by 4 bases and J by 6 bases. CDR3 length: 15 residues. The CDR3 nucleotides are TGCGCCAGCAGCCCGGGGACTAGCGGGAACCCCGAGCAGTACTTC. Its protein product is CASSPGTSGNPEQYF. The entire variable domain, with the rest obtained from reference TRBV5-1 and TRBJ2-7, is as follows: KAGVTQTPRYLIKTRGQQVTLSCSPISGHRSVSWYQQTPGQGLQFLFEYFSETQRNKGNFPGRFSGRQFSNSRSEMNVSTLELGDSALYLCASSPGTSGNPEQYFGPGTRLTVT.

This clonotype has a handful of counts. This rearrangement joins TRBV20-1 to TRBJ1-1, with D possibly matching TRBD1 (5 bases). CDR1 and CDR2 (germline): DFQATT, SNEGSKA (reference sequence). Trimming cost V 6 bases and J 11 bases, with 16 bases left between them. CDR3 size: 11 residues. CDR3 bases: TGCAGTGCAGCCCCGGGACTCGGGGCTTTCTTT. Its translation: CSAAPGLGAFF.

The rearrangement joins TRBV9 to TRBJ2-1, with TRBD2 matching 11 bases. The ends lost 0 bases at V and 9 bases at J; junction bases unmatched: 8. Germline V gene lookup returns CDR1 SGDLS and CDR2 YYNGEE. The CDR3 consists of 16 residues. The CDR3 coding sequence is TGTGCCAGCAGCGTAGAACCCACTAGCGGGAGTGGTGAGCAGTTCTTC. Protein product: CASSVEPTSGSGEQFF.

This clonotype has only a few counts. V gene TRBV20-1 combines with J gene TRBJ2-4; no clear D. Between the trimmed V and J ends, which lost 5 bases and 0 bases, there was a span of 14 bases. This CDR3 is 15 amino acids long. Looked up from germline, CDR1 is DFQATT and CDR2 is SNEGSKA (reference sequence). The CDR3 loop is CSAFPGRVAKNIQYF. CDR3 coding DNA: TGCAGTGCTTTTCCCGGGCGAGTAGCCAAAAACATTCAGTACTTC.

This clonotype was seen more than once but under ten times. The CDR3 is CSAPDRTYEQYF. The CDR3 nucleotides read TGCAGTGCCCCGGACAGGACCTACGAGCAGTACTTC. J is TRBJ2-7 and V is TRBV20-1; 7 bases align to TRBD1. The germline gives CDR1 DFQATT, CDR2 SNEGSKA (reference sequence). This CDR3 is 12 amino acids long. J lost 2 bases, V lost 6 bases, and 4 bases had no gene match.

This clonotype has only a few counts. This chain links TRBV25-1 with TRBJ2-4, with a possible D match to TRBD2 (7 bases). Trimming removed 6 bases from V and 3 bases from J, with 12 bases in between. CDR1 is MGHDK, CDR2 SYGVNS, per germline. The CDR3 has 14 residues. The CDR3 DNA sequence: TGTGCCAGCAGAGGAGGGGGGGACAAAAACATTCAGTACTTC. The encoded protein is CASRGGGDKNIQYF. Full variable domain (remainder filled in from reference TRBV25-1 and TRBJ2-4): EADIYQTPRYLVIGTGKKITLECSQTMGHDKMYWYQQDPGMELHLIHYSYGVNSTEKGDLSSESTVSRIRTEHFPLTLESARPSHTSQYLCASRGGGDKNIQYFGAGTRLSVL.

This clonotype has more than one count but fewer than ten. The chain carries TRBV7-9 and TRBJ2-1; 7 bases align to TRBD2. CDR3 size: 15 residues. Germline values: CDR1 SEHNR, CDR2 FQNEAQ (reference sequence). V gave up 5 bases and J gave up 4 bases; unmatched junction bases: 8. CDR3 sequence: CASSGGGAHYNEQFF. For the CDR3, the DNA is TGTGCCAGCAGCGGGGGGGGAGCCCATTACAATGAGCAGTTCTTC.

This clonotype was counted between two and nine times. The V gene is TRBV5-1, the J gene TRBJ2-3, with TRBD1 as a possible D gene (5 bases). This CDR3 spans 15 amino acids. Trimming left V 0 bases short and J 0 bases short, with 8 bases between. CDR1 is SGHRS and CDR2 is YFSETQ in the germline V gene. The CDR3, as DNA: TGCGCCAGCAGCTTGGACCCAGGGAGCACAGATACGCAGTATTTT. Translated, it gives CASSLDPGSTDTQYF.

The rearrangement uses TRBV9 and TRBJ2-7; TRBD2 matches 8 bases. The CDR3 spans 16 residues. Germline CDR1 and CDR2: SGDLS and YYNGEE. With V trimmed by 3 bases and J by 4 bases, 12 bases remained unmatched. The CDR3 spells CASSAAGAGGPYEQYF. CDR3 sequence (DNA): TGTGCCAGCAGCGCCGCGGGGGCGGGAGGTCCTTACGAGCAGTACTTC.

The rearrangement links TRBV27 to TRBJ2-1; unclear D gene. The CDR3 is 13 amino acids. Germline values: CDR1 MNHEY, CDR2 SMNVEV (reference sequence). V was clipped by 2 bases and J by 10 bases, with 12 bases between them. CDR3 nucleotide sequence: TGTGCCAGCAGTTTAGAGGTAGTTGGAGAGCAGTTCTTC. The encoded protein is CASSLEVVGEQFF.

This clonotype was counted between two and nine times. The V and J genes are TRBV7-6 and TRBJ1-1, with D perhaps matching TRBD1 (5 bases). The V and J ends lost 6 bases and 1 base respectively, with 6 bases between them. This CDR3 has 12 residues. The germline CDR1 and CDR2 sequences are SGHVS and FNYEAQ. The CDR3 sequence: CASRGTNTEAFF. The CDR3 bases are TGTGCCAGCAGAGGGACGAACACTGAAGCTTTCTTT.